This T cell receptor (beta chain) originates from a study of shared clonotypes between healthy human individuals. This clone turned up a few times. The antigen remains undetermined. Here immunoSEQ multiplex PCR was the method, and the copy in TCRdb shows in-frame clones only, minus some. The table shows about 960,000 clones, with approximately 76% occurring only once. The germline V gene has CDR1 WNHNN and CDR2 SYGVQD (reference sequence). V shed 3 bases and J shed 7 bases, with 13 bases lying between them. The CDR3 is 14 residues long. Study-wide points: Memory subsets generally showed smaller estimated richness than naive subsets did. In the sorted subsets, rarefaction showed sequencing was incomplete despite large depth. All-four-donor shared clonotypes had higher generation probabilities than non-shared clonotypes did.

The clonotype originates from a man in his late teens or twenties in good health. Sequencing used memory CD4+ T cells sorted from blood. The sample's subset: CD45RA-negative fraction. This chain connects TRBV10-1 to TRBJ2-1; D might be TRBD2 (7 bases). CDR3 sequence reads: CASSDWGGPNEQFF. CDR3 bases: TGCGCCAGCAGTGACTGGGGGGGGCCAAATGAGCAGTTCTTC.